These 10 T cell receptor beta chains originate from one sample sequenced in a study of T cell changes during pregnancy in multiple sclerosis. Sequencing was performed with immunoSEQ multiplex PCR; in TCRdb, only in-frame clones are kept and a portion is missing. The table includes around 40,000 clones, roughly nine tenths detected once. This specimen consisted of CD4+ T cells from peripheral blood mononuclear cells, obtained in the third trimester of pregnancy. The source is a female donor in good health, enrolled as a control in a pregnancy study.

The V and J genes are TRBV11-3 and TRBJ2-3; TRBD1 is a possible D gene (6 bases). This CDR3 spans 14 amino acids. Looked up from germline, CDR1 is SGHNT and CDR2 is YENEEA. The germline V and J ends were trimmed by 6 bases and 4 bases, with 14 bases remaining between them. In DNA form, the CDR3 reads TGTGCCAGCAGTTCCAGGGGCTGGGCAGATACGCAGTATTTT. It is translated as CASSSRGWADTQYF.

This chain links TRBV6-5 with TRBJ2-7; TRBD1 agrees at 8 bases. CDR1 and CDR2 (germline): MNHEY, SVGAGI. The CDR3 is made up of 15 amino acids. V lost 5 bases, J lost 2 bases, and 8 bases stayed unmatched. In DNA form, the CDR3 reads TGTGCCAGCAGTCCTGACAGGGGCCTTACCTACGAGCAGTACTTC. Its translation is CASSPDRGLTYEQYF.

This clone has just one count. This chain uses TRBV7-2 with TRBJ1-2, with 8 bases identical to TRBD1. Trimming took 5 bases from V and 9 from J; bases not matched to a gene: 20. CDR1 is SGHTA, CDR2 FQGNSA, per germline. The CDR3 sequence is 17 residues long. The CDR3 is CASSVSWVGWGQVSYTF. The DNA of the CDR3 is TGTGCCAGCAGCGTAAGCTGGGTCGGGTGGGGACAGGTGAGCTACACCTTC.

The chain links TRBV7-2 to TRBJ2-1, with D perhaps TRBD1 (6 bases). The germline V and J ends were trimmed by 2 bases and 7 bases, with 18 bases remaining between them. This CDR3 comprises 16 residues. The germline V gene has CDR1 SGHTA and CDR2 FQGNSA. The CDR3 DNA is TGTGCCAGCAGCTTAAGTAGCCGGACAGAAACAAATGAGCAGTTCTTC. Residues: CASSLSSRTETNEQFF.

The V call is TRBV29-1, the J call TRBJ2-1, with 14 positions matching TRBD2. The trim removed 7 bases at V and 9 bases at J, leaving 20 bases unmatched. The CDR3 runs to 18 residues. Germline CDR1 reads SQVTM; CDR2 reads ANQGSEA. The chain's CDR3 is CSAPGTSGRFRMAGEQFF. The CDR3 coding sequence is TGCAGCGCCCCCGGGACTAGCGGGAGATTCAGGATGGCGGGTGAGCAGTTCTTC.

CDR3 loop: CASSRRGTGQYF. Written as DNA, the CDR3 is TGTGCCAGCAGCCGCCGGGGGACCGGCCAGTACTTC. The rearrangement links TRBV14 to TRBJ2-5; D possibly corresponds to TRBD2 (6 bases). Looked up from germline, CDR1 is SGHDN and CDR2 is FVKESK. V was cut by 4 bases and J by 10 bases, with 13 bases left in between. CDR3 length equals 12 residues.

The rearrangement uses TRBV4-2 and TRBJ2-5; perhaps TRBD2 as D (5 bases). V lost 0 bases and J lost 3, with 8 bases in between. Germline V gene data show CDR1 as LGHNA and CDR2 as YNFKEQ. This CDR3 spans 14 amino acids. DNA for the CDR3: TGTGCCAGCAGCCAAGATGCGGGCGAAGAGACCCAGTACTTC. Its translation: CASSQDAGEETQYF.

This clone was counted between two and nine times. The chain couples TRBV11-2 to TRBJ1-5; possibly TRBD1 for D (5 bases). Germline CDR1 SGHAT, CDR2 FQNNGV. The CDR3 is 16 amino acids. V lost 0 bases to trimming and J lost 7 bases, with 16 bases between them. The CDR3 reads CASSLDLGTGGQPQHF. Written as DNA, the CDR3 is TGTGCCAGCAGCTTAGATCTGGGGACTGGAGGGCAGCCCCAGCATTTT. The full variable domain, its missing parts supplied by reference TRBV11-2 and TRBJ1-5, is EAGVAQSPRYKIIEKRQSVAFWCNPISGHATLYWYQQILGQGPKLLIQFQNNGVVDDSQLPKDRFSAERLKGVDSTLKIQPAKLEDSAVYLCASSLDLGTGGQPQHFGDGTRLSIL.

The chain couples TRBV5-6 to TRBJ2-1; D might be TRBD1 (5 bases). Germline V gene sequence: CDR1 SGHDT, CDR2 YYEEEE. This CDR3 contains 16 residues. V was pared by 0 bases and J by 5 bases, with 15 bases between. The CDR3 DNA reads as TGTGCCAGCAGCTTGGGGGCAGGGTTGTTGCACAATGAGCAGTTCTTC. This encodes CASSLGAGLLHNEQFF.

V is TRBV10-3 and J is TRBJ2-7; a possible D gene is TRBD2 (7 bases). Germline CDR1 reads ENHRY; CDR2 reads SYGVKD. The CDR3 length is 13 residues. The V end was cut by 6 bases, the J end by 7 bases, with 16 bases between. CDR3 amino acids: CAIRIGGAGEQYF. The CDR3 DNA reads TGTGCCATCAGGATAGGGGGGGCGGGGGAGCAGTACTTC.